A few counts support the clone carrying this TCR beta chain. Its specificity is not known. Per sample, about 10^5 TCR templates underwent assay. Profiled with immunoSEQ multiplex PCR; TCRdb holds only in-frame clones, not every one. Here the sample spans around 95,000 clones, approximately 91% being singletons. The data are from a study of siplizumab effects on memory and regulatory T cells. General study results and limits: Proliferating siplizumab-culture Tregs lacked confirmation of suppressive function.

The CDR3 sequence is 15 residues long. Trimming shortened V by 6 bases and J by 0 bases, and 12 bases separated the two germline ends. From germline, CDR1 is MNHEY and CDR2 SMNVEV (reference sequence). Sequencing was carried out using CD4+ T cells sorted from blood. The J gene is TRBJ2-4, the V gene TRBV27, with D tentatively TRBD1 (5 bases). The receptor's source is a human donor in good health. The CDR3 is CASRPDTLAKNIQYF. CDR3 nucleotide sequence: TGTGCCAGCAGGCCGGACACGTTAGCCAAAAACATTCAGTACTTC.